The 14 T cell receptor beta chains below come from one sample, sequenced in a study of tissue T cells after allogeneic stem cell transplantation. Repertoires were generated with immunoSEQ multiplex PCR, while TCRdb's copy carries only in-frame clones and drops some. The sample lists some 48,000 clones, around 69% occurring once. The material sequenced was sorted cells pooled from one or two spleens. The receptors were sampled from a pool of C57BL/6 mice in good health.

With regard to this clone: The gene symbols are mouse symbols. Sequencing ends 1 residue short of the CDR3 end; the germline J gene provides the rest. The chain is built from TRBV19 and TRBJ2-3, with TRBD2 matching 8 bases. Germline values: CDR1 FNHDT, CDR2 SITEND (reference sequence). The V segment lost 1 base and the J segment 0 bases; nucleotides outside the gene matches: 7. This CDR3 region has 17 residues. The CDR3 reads CASSITWGVASAETLYF. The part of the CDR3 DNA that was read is TGTGCCAGCAGTATAACCTGGGGGGTCGCTAGTGCAGAAACGCTGTAT. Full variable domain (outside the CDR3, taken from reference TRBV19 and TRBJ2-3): GGIITQTPKFLIGQEGQKLTLKCQQNFNHDTMYWYRQDSGKGLRLIYYSITENDLQKGDLSEGYDASREKKSSFSLTVTSAQKNEMAVFLCASSITWGVASAETLYFGSGTRLTVL.

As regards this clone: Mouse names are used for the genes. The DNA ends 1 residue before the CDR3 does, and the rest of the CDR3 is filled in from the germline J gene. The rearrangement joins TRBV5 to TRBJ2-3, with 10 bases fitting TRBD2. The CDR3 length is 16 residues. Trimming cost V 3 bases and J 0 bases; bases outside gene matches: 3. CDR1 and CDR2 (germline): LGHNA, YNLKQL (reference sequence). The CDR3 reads CASSQGLGTSAETLYF. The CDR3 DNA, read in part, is TGTGCCAGCAGCCAGGGACTGGGGACTAGTGCAGAAACGCTGTAT.

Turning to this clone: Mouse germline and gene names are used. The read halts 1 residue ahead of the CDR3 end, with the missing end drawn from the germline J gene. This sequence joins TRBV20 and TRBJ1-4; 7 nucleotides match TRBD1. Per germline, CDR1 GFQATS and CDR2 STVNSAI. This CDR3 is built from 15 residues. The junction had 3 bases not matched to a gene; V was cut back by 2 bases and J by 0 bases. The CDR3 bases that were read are TGTGGTGCTAGGCCACAGGGGATTTCCAACGAAAGATTATTT. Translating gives CGARPQGISNERLF. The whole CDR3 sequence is CGARPQGISNERLFF. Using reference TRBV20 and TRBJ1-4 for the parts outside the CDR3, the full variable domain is GALVYQYPRRTICKSGTSMRMECQAVGFQATSVAWYRQSPQKTFELIALSTVNSAIKYEQNFTQEKFPISHPNLSFSSMTVLNAYLEDRGLYLCGARPQGISNERLFFGHGTKLSVL.

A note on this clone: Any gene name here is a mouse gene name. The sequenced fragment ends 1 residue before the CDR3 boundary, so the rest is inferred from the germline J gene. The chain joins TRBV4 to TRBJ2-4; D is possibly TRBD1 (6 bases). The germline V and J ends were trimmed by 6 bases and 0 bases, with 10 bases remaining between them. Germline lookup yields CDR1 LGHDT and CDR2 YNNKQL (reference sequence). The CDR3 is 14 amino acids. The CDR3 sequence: CASSRDNSQNTLYF. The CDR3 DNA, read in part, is TGTGCCAGCAGTCGGGACAATAGTCAAAACACCTTGTAC.

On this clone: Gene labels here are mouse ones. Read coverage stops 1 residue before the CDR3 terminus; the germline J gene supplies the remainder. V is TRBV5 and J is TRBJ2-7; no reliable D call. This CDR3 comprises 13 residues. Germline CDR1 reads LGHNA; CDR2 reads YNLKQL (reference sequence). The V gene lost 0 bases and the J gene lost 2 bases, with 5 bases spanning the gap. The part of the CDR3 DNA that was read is TGTGCCAGCAGCCAAGACCTGGCCTATGAACAGTAC. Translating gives CASSQDLAYEQY. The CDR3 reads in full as CASSQDLAYEQYF.

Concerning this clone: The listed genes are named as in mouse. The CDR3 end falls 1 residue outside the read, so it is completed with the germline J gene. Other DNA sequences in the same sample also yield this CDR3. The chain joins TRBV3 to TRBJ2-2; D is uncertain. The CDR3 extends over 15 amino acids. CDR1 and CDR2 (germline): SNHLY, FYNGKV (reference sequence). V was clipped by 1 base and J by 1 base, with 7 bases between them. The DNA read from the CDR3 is TGTGCCAGCAGCTTAGAAGGCAGAAACACCGGGCAGCTCTAC. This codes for CASSLEGRNTGQLY. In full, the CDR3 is CASSLEGRNTGQLYF.

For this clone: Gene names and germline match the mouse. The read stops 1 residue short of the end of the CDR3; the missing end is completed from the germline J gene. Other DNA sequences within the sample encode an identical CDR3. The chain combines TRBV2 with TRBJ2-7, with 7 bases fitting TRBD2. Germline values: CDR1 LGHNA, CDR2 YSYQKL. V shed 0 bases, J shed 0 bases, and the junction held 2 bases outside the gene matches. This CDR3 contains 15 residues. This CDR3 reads CASSQDWGSSYEQYF. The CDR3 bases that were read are TGTGCCAGCAGCCAAGACTGGGGGAGCTCCTATGAACAGTAC.

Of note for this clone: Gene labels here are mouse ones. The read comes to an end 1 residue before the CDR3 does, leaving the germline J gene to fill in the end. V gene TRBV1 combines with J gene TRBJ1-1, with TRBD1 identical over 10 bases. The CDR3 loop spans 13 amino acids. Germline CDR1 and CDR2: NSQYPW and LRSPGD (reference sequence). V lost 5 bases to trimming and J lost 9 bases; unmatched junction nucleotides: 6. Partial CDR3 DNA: TGCACCTGCAGTCCCGACAGGGGGCGGAAAGTCTTC. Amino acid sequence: CTCSPDRGRKVF. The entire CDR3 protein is CTCSPDRGRKVFF.

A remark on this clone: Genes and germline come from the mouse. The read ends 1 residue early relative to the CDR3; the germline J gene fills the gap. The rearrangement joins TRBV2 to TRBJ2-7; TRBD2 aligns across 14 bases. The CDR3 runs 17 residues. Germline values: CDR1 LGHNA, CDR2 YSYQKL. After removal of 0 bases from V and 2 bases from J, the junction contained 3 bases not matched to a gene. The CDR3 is CASSQEGDWGGAYEQYF. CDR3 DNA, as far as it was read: TGTGCCAGCAGCCAAGAGGGGGACTGGGGGGGCGCCTATGAACAGTAC.

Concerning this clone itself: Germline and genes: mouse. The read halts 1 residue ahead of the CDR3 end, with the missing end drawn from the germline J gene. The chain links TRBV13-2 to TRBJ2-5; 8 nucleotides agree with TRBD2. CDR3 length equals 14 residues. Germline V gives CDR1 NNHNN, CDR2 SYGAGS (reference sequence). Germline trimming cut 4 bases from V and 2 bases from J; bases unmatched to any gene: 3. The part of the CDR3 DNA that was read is TGTGCCAGCGGTCCGACTGGGGTCCAAGACACCCAGTAC. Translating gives CASGPTGVQDTQY. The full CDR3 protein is CASGPTGVQDTQYF.

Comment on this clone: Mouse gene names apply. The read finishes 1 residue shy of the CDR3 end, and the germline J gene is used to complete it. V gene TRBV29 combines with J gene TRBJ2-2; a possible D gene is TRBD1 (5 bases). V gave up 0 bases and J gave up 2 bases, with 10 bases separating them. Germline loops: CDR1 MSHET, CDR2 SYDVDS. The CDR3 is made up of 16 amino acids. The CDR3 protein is CASSLSAGWNTGQLYF. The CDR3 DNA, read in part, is TGTGCTAGCAGTTTATCAGCAGGGTGGAACACCGGGCAGCTCTAC.

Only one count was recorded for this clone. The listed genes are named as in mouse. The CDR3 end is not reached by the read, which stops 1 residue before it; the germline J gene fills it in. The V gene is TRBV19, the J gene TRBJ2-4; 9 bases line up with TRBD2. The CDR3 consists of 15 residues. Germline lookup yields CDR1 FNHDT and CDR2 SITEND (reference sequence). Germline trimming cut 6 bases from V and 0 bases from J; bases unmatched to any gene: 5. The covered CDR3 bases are TGTGCCAGCACCTGGGACTGGGCTAGTCAAAACACCTTGTAC. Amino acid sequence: CASTWDWASQNTLY. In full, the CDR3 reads CASTWDWASQNTLYF. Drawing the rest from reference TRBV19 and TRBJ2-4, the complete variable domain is GGIITQTPKFLIGQEGQKLTLKCQQNFNHDTMYWYRQDSGKGLRLIYYSITENDLQKGDLSEGYDASREKKSSFSLTVTSAQKNEMAVFLCASTWDWASQNTLYFGAGTRLSVL.

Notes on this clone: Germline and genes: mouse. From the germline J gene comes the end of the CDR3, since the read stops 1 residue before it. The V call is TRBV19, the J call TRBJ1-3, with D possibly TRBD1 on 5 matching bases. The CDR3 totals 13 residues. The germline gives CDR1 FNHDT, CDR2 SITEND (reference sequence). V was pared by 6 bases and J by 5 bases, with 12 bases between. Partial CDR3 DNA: TGTGCCAGCACCCCCGGGGGTAGAAATACGCTCTAT. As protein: CASTPGGRNTLY. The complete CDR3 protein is CASTPGGRNTLYF.

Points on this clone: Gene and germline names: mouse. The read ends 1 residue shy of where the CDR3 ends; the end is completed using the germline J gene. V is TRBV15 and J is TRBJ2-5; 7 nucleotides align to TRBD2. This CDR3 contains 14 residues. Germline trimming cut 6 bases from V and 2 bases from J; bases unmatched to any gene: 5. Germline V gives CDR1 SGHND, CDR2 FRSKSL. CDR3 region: CASSRLGGQDTQYF. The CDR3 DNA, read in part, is TGTGCCAGCAGCCGACTGGGAGGCCAAGACACCCAGTAC. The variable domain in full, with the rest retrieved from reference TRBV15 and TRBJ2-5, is DAGVTQTPRHEVAEKGQTIILKCEPVSGHNDLFWYRQTKIQGLELLSYFRSKSLMEDGGAFKDRFKAEMLNSSFSTLKIQPTEPKDSAVYLCASSRLGGQDTQYFGPGTRLLVL.